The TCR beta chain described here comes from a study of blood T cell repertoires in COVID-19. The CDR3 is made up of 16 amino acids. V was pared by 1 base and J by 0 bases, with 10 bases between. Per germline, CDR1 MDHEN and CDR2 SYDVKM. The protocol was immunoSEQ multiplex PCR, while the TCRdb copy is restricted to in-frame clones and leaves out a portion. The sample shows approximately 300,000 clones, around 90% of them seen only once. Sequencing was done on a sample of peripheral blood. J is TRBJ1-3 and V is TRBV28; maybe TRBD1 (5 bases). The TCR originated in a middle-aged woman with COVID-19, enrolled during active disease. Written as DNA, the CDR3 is TGTGCCAGCAGTTTATCTGGGGACTTCTCTGGAAACACCATATATTTT. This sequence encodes CASSLSGDFSGNTIYF.